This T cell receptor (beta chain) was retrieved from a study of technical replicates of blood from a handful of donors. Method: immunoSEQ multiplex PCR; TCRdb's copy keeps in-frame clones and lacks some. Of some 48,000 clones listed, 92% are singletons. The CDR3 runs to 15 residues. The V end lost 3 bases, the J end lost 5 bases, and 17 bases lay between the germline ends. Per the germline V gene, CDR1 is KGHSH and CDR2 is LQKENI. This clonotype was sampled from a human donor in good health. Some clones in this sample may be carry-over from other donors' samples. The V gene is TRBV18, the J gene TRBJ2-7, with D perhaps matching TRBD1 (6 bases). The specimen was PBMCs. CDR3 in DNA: TGTGCCAGCTCACCTCTACCAGCAGGGGTCCACGAGCAGTACTTC. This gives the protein CASSPLPAGVHEQYF.